The present T cell receptor (beta chain) was sequenced within a study of identical twins. Details on this clonotype: Its antigen remains unknown.

From the 5' RACE reads, TCRdb called clonotypes with MiXCR, one entry per CDR3 protein. The top ten hold around 0.5% of the sample, which has approximately 530,000 distinct CDR3 sequences, 20% to 25% seen once. General observations from the study: Beta clonotypes that were abundant in cord blood contained fewer insertions, a pattern absent from memory repertoires. Diverse VJ usage suggested most zero-insertion clonotypes were not invariant T cells.

The data also belong to a second study, concerning yellow fever vaccine responses in identical twins.

This sequence was found in a young woman in good health. The source material was CD4+ T cells sorted from blood.

The CDR3 is CASSGAGSGNTIYF. In DNA form, the CDR3 reads TGTGCCAGCAGCGGGGCAGGCTCTGGAAACACCATATATTTT. This chain joins TRBV9 and TRBJ1-3; no clear D. V gave up 3 bases and J gave up 0 bases, with 7 bases separating them. This CDR3 is built from 14 residues. CDR1 is SGDLS and CDR2 is YYNGEE in the germline V gene.